These T cell receptor beta chains were read from a single sample in a study of blood T cell repertoires in COVID-19. Sequencing was performed with immunoSEQ multiplex PCR; in TCRdb, only in-frame clones are kept and a portion is missing. The sample carries some 89,000 clones, approximately 82% recorded once. Input material: peripheral blood. The receptors were gathered from an elderly woman with acute or convalescent COVID-19. Each CDR3 is given with its conserved first and last residue. The order of the fields is V gene, D gene, clone size, CDR3 length, J gene, CDR3 DNA, CDR3 protein. A D gene is named only where the DNA matches it firmly. Size values are once, few and many counts, or a class for expanded clones, and some rows have none.

V gene: TRBV6-1; D gene: -; clone size: -; CDR3 length: 15; J gene: TRBJ1-5; CDR3 DNA: TGTGCCAGCAGACTCTGGAGAGACTCCAATCAGCCCCAGCATTTT; CDR3 protein: CASRLWRDSNQPQHF
V gene: TRBV2; D gene: TRBD1; clone size: -; CDR3 length: 14; J gene: TRBJ1-1; CDR3 DNA: TGTGCCAGCAGTCTTCAGGGGGTCTGGACTGAAGCTTTCTTT; CDR3 protein: CASSLQGVWTEAFF
V gene: TRBV5-1; D gene: TRBD2; clone size: -; CDR3 length: 16; J gene: TRBJ2-1; CDR3 DNA: TGCGCCAGCAGCCTCTCTGGGACTAGCGGGATCAATGAGCAGTTCTTC; CDR3 protein: CASSLSGTSGINEQFF
V gene: TRBV7-2; D gene: TRBD2; clone size: -; CDR3 length: 17; J gene: TRBJ2-3; CDR3 DNA: TGTGCCAGCAGCTTAGGGGTAGCGGGAGGGCCGGGAGATACGCAGTATTTT; CDR3 protein: CASSLGVAGGPGDTQYF
V gene: TRBV27; D gene: -; clone size: -; CDR3 length: 14; J gene: TRBJ1-4; CDR3 DNA: TGTGCCAGCAGTCGGGCGGGCTCTAATGAAAAACTGTTTTTT; CDR3 protein: CASSRAGSNEKLFF
V gene: TRBV19; D gene: TRBD1; clone size: -; CDR3 length: 12; J gene: TRBJ1-2; CDR3 DNA: TGTGCCACTATGACAGGGAACTATGGCTACACCTTC; CDR3 protein: CATMTGNYGYTF
V gene: TRBV19; D gene: TRBD2; clone size: -; CDR3 length: 15; J gene: TRBJ2-1; CDR3 DNA: TGTGCCAGTAGTTCGAGCGGGATCGAGAACAATGAGCAGTTCTTC; CDR3 protein: CASSSSGIENNEQFF
V gene: TRBV28; D gene: -; clone size: -; CDR3 length: 14; J gene: TRBJ2-7; CDR3 DNA: TGTGCCAGCAGCCCACGCGGCTACGCCTACGAGCAGTACTTC; CDR3 protein: CASSPRGYAYEQYF
V gene: TRBV5-4; D gene: TRBD2; clone size: -; CDR3 length: 15; J gene: TRBJ2-5; CDR3 DNA: TGTGCCAGCAGCCGGACTAGCGGGCCTCAAGAGACCCAGTACTTC; CDR3 protein: CASSRTSGPQETQYF
V gene: TRBV3-1/TRBV3-2; D gene: -; clone size: -; CDR3 length: 16; J gene: TRBJ2-1; CDR3 DNA: TGTGCCAGCAGCCAAGATGGTCAGTCCATTATCAATGAGCAGTTCTTC; CDR3 protein: CASSQDGQSIINEQFF
V gene: TRBV27; D gene: -; clone size: -; CDR3 length: 18; J gene: TRBJ2-2; CDR3 DNA: TGTGCCAGCAGTTCCGGTTGGGTGGCAGGGAGGTACACCGGGGAGCTGTTTTTT; CDR3 protein: CASSSGWVAGRYTGELFF
V gene: TRBV18; D gene: TRBD1; clone size: -; CDR3 length: 12; J gene: TRBJ1-1; CDR3 DNA: TGTGCCAGCTCACCAGGGACAGGTGAAGCTTTCTTT; CDR3 protein: CASSPGTGEAFF
V gene: TRBV10-2; D gene: TRBD2; clone size: -; CDR3 length: 18; J gene: TRBJ2-3; CDR3 DNA: TGCGCCAGCAGTGGTGGGAGGGCCGGGGGATCAACGCCAGATACGCAGTATTTT; CDR3 protein: CASSGGRAGGSTPDTQYF
V gene: TRBV5-1; D gene: -; clone size: -; CDR3 length: 16; J gene: TRBJ1-1; CDR3 DNA: TGCGCCAGCAGCGGAGGGGCCGGTCAGCTGAACACTGAAGCTTTCTTT; CDR3 protein: CASSGGAGQLNTEAFF
V gene: TRBV5-1; D gene: TRBD1; clone size: few; CDR3 length: 15; J gene: TRBJ1-5; CDR3 DNA: TGCGCCAGCAGTTCCGGACAGGGGACGAATCAGCCCCAGCATTTT; CDR3 protein: CASSSGQGTNQPQHF
V gene: TRBV9; D gene: -; clone size: -; CDR3 length: 16; J gene: TRBJ1-2; CDR3 DNA: TGTGCCAGCAGCGAGCCCTCGGGGAGGGGAAGGAGAGGCTACACCTTC; CDR3 protein: CASSEPSGRGRRGYTF
V gene: TRBV10-2; D gene: TRBD1; clone size: -; CDR3 length: 15; J gene: TRBJ1-6; CDR3 DNA: TGCGCCAGCAGTGAGGCTGGGACAGCTAATTCACCCCTCCACTTT; CDR3 protein: CASSEAGTANSPLHF
V gene: TRBV7-2; D gene: -; clone size: -; CDR3 length: 14; J gene: TRBJ1-1; CDR3 DNA: TGTGCCAGCAGCTTTCAGGGGTTGAACACTGAAGCTTTCTTT; CDR3 protein: CASSFQGLNTEAFF
V gene: TRBV9; D gene: TRBD2; clone size: -; CDR3 length: 15; J gene: TRBJ2-5; CDR3 DNA: TGTGCCAGCAAGCGTTCTAGCGGGGGGCAAGAGACCCAGTACTTC; CDR3 protein: CASKRSSGGQETQYF
V gene: TRBV9; D gene: -; clone size: -; CDR3 length: 13; J gene: TRBJ1-2; CDR3 DNA: TGTGCCAGCAGCCCTTATACGGGGGGGCACGGCACCTTC; CDR3 protein: CASSPYTGGHGTF
V gene: TRBV15; D gene: -; clone size: once; CDR3 length: 14; J gene: TRBJ1-2; CDR3 DNA: TGTGCCACCAGCCGCAGGACAGCTAACTATGGCTACACCTTC; CDR3 protein: CATSRRTANYGYTF
V gene: TRBV28; D gene: -; clone size: few; CDR3 length: 15; J gene: TRBJ1-5; CDR3 DNA: TGTGCCAGCACCCGCCAGGGACTTAGCAATCAGCCCCAGCATTTT; CDR3 protein: CASTRQGLSNQPQHF
V gene: TRBV5-1; D gene: TRBD1; clone size: -; CDR3 length: 15; J gene: TRBJ1-2; CDR3 DNA: TGCGCCAGCAGCACCAGACAGGGGGCGAACTATGGCTACACCTTC; CDR3 protein: CASSTRQGANYGYTF
V gene: TRBV6-6; D gene: -; clone size: -; CDR3 length: 16; J gene: TRBJ2-6; CDR3 DNA: TGTGCCAGCAGTCGAGAGACAGGCTCTGGGGCCAACGTCCTGACTTTC; CDR3 protein: CASSRETGSGANVLTF
V gene: TRBV28; D gene: -; clone size: -; CDR3 length: 15; J gene: TRBJ2-1; CDR3 DNA: TGTGCCAGCAGTTTTCCCCGGCAGGCCTACAATGAGCAGTTCTTC; CDR3 protein: CASSFPRQAYNEQFF
V gene: TRBV10-3; D gene: -; clone size: few; CDR3 length: 14; J gene: TRBJ1-2; CDR3 DNA: TGTGCCATCAGTGAGTCGTTGACTCCGAGCAGCTACACCTTC; CDR3 protein: CAISESLTPSSYTF
V gene: TRBV5-6; D gene: TRBD2; clone size: -; CDR3 length: 16; J gene: TRBJ2-3; CDR3 DNA: TGTGCCAGCAGCTTACTACGGGGGGGAAGCACAGATACGCAGTATTTT; CDR3 protein: CASSLLRGGSTDTQYF
V gene: TRBV2; D gene: -; clone size: -; CDR3 length: 13; J gene: TRBJ2-2; CDR3 DNA: TGTGCCAGCATTGTTGGAGTAGCCGGGGAGCTGTTTTTT; CDR3 protein: CASIVGVAGELFF
V gene: TRBV6-1; D gene: -; clone size: -; CDR3 length: 14; J gene: TRBJ1-2; CDR3 DNA: TGTGCCAGCACCCAAAGTCGGTTAAACTATGGCTACACCTTC; CDR3 protein: CASTQSRLNYGYTF
V gene: TRBV27; D gene: -; clone size: -; CDR3 length: 13; J gene: TRBJ1-3; CDR3 DNA: TGTGCCAGCAGTTTGGGAGCCGGAAACACCATATATTTT; CDR3 protein: CASSLGAGNTIYF
V gene: TRBV7-8; D gene: -; clone size: -; CDR3 length: 12; J gene: TRBJ1-6; CDR3 DNA: TGTGCCAGCAGCTTCCCAAATTCACCCCTCCACTTT; CDR3 protein: CASSFPNSPLHF
V gene: TRBV3-1/TRBV3-2; D gene: -; clone size: -; CDR3 length: 14; J gene: TRBJ1-5; CDR3 DNA: TGTGCCAGCAGCCAACAGGGTAGCAATCAGCCCCAGCATTTT; CDR3 protein: CASSQQGSNQPQHF
V gene: TRBV10-3; D gene: TRBD2; clone size: few; CDR3 length: 16; J gene: TRBJ2-7; CDR3 DNA: TGTGCCATCAGTGAGTCTTTAAGCGGGGGGATCTACGAGCAGTACTTC; CDR3 protein: CAISESLSGGIYEQYF
V gene: TRBV5-4; D gene: -; clone size: -; CDR3 length: 14; J gene: TRBJ1-2; CDR3 DNA: TGTGCCAGCAGCAAAGGTAGCATAGACTATGGCTACACCTTC; CDR3 protein: CASSKGSIDYGYTF
V gene: TRBV7-2; D gene: TRBD2; clone size: -; CDR3 length: 15; J gene: TRBJ2-5; CDR3 DNA: TGTGCCAGCAGCTCGTCTAGCGGGAGGTGGGAGACCCAGTACTTC; CDR3 protein: CASSSSSGRWETQYF
V gene: TRBV6-5; D gene: -; clone size: -; CDR3 length: 15; J gene: TRBJ2-6; CDR3 DNA: TGTGCCAGCAGATTACAGGGCTCTGGGGCCAACGTCCTGACTTTC; CDR3 protein: CASRLQGSGANVLTF
V gene: TRBV15; D gene: TRBD1; clone size: -; CDR3 length: 15; J gene: TRBJ1-2; CDR3 DNA: TGTGCCACCAGCAGAGAGGACAGGGTGGGCAATGGCTACACCTTC; CDR3 protein: CATSREDRVGNGYTF
V gene: TRBV3-1/TRBV3-2; D gene: -; clone size: once; CDR3 length: 14; J gene: TRBJ2-1; CDR3 DNA: TGTGCCAGCAGCCTTAGCTCCACATTAAATGAGCAGTTCTTC; CDR3 protein: CASSLSSTLNEQFF
V gene: TRBV3-1/TRBV3-2; D gene: -; clone size: -; CDR3 length: 15; J gene: TRBJ2-2; CDR3 DNA: TGTGCCAGCAGTTTCGACACGCCGGGGACCGGGGAGCTGTTTTTT; CDR3 protein: CASSFDTPGTGELFF
V gene: TRBV7-9; D gene: TRBD1; clone size: -; CDR3 length: 14; J gene: TRBJ1-6; CDR3 DNA: TGTGCCAGCACCCACGACAGGGGTAATTCACCCCTCCACTTT; CDR3 protein: CASTHDRGNSPLHF
V gene: TRBV19; D gene: TRBD2; clone size: -; CDR3 length: 18; J gene: TRBJ2-6; CDR3 DNA: TGTGCCAGTAGTACGGGCGCCGGACTAGCGGATGGGGCCAACGTCCTGACTTTC; CDR3 protein: CASSTGAGLADGANVLTF